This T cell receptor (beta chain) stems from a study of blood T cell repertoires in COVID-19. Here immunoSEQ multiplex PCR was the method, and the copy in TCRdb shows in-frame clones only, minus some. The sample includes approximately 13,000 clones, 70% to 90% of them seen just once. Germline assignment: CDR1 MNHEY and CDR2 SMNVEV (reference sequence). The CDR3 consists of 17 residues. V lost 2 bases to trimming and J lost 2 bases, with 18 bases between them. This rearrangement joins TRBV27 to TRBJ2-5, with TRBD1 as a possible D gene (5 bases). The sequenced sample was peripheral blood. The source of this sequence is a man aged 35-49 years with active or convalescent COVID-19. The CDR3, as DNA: TGTGCCAGCAGTTTAGTCCCCCGCACAGGCAGACAAGAGACCCAGTACTTC. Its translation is CASSLVPRTGRQETQYF.